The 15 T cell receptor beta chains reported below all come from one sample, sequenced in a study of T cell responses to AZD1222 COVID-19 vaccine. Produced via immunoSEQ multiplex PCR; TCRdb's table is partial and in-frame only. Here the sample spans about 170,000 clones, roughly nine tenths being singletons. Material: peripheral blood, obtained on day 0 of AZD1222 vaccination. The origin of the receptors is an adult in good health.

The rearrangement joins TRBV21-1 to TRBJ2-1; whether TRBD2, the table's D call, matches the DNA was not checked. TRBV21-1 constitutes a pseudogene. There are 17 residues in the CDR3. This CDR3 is CATLLAGGGPDYNEQFF. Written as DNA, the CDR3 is TGTGCCACCTTACTAGCGGGGGGCGGACCTGACTACAATGAGCAGTTCTTC.

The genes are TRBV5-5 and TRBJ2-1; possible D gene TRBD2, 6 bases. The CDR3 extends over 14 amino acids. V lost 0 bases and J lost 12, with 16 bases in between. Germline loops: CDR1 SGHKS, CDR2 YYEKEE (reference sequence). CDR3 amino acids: CASSLDQLATGQFF. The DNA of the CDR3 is TGTGCCAGCAGCTTGGATCAACTAGCCACGGGGCAGTTCTTC.

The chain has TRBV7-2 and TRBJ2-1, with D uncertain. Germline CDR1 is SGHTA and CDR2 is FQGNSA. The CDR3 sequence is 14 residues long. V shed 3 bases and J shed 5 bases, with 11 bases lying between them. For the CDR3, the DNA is TGTGCCAGCAGCTTCGGCGGAAAGCACAATGAGCAGTTCTTC. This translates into CASSFGGKHNEQFF.

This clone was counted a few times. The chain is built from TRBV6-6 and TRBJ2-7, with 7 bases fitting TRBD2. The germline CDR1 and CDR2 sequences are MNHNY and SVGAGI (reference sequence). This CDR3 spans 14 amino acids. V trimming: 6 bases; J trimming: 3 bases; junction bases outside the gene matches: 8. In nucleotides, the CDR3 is TGTGCCAGCAGGGGAGCGGGGACCCTCTACGAGCAGTACGTC. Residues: CASRGAGTLYEQYV.

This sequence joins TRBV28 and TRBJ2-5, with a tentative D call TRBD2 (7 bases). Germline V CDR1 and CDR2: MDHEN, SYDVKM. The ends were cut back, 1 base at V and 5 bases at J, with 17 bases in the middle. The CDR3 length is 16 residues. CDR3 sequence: CASSLSGGPVAETQYF. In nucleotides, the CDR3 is TGTGCCAGCAGTTTATCCGGGGGGCCGGTCGCGGAGACCCAGTACTTC.

CDR3: CASSKGTDLPSTDTQYF. The CDR3, as DNA: TGTGCCAGCAGCAAAGGCACAGACCTTCCTAGCACAGATACGCAGTATTTT. The gene calls are TRBV21-1 and TRBJ2-3; the table assigns TRBD1, which was not confirmed against the DNA. TRBV21-1 is listed as a pseudogene. The CDR3 loop spans 17 amino acids.

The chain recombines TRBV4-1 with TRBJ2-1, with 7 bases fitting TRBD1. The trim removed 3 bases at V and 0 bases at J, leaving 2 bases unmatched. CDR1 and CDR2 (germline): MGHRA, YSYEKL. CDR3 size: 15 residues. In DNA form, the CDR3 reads TGCGCCAGCAGCCATGGGACAGCCTCCTACAATGAGCAGTTCTTC. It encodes CASSHGTASYNEQFF.

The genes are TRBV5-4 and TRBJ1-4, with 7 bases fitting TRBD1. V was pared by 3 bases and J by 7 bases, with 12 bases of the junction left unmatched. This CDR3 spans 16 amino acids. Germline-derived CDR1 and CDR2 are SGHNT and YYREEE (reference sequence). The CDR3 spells CASSSGYRGNSEKLFF. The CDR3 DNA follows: TGTGCCAGCAGCTCGGGATACAGGGGTAATAGTGAAAAACTGTTTTTT.

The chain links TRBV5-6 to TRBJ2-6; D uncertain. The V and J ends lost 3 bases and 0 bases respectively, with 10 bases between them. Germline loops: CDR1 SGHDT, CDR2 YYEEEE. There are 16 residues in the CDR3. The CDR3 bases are TGTGCCAGCAGCTCTGACGTCCACTCTGGGGCCAACGTCCTGACTTTC. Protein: CASSSDVHSGANVLTF.

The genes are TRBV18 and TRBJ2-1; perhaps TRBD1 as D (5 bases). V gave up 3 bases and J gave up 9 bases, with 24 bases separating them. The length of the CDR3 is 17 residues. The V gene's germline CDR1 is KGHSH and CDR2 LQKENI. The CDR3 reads CASSPTYTPSRDSEQFF. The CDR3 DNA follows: TGTGCCAGCTCACCGACATATACTCCATCCAGGGATAGTGAGCAGTTCTTC.

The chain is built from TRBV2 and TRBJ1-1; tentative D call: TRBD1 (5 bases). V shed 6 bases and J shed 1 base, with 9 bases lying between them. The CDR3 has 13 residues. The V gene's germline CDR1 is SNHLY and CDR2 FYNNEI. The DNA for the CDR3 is TGTGCCAGCAGCCGGGGCAGGAACACTGAAGCTTTCTTT. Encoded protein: CASSRGRNTEAFF.

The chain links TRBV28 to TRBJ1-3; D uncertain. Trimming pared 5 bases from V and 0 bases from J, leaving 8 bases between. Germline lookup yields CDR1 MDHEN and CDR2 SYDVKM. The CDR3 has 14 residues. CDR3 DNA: TGTGCCAGCAGTAGAAGGGTCTCTGGAAACACCATATATTTT. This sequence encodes CASSRRVSGNTIYF. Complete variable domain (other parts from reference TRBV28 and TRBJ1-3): DVKVTQSSRYLVKRTGEKVFLECVQDMDHENMFWYRQDPGLGLRLIYFSYDVKMKEKGDIPEGYSVSREKKERFSLILESASTNQTSMYLCASSRRVSGNTIYFGEGSWLTVV.

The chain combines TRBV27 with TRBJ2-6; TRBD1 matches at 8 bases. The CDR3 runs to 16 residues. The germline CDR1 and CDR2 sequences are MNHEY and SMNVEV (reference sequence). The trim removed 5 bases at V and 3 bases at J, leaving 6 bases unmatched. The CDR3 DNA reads TGTGCCAGCAGTAGCCAGGGGGCGCTTGGGGCCAACGTCCTGACTTTC. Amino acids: CASSSQGALGANVLTF.

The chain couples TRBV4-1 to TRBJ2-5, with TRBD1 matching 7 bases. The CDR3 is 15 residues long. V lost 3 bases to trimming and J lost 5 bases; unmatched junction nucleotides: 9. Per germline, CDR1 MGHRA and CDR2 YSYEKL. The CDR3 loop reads CASSHSDRDQETQYF. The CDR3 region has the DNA TGCGCCAGCAGCCACTCAGACAGGGATCAGGAGACCCAGTACTTC.

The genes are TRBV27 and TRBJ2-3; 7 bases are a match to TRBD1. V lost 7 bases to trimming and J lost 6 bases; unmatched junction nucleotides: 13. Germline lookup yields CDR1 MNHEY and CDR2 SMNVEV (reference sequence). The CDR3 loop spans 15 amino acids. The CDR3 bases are TGTGCCAGCATACACCGGGACAGTGGTCGGGATACGCAGTATTTT. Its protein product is CASIHRDSGRDTQYF.